Many counts were recorded for the clone carrying this T cell receptor beta chain. Its antigen is currently unknown. What was amplified from RNA transcripts were TCR beta CDR3 regions. Primed by the HTBI set, a first-round RT-PCR was run on the TCR CDR3. TCRdb fed the multiplex PCR reads into MiXCR, producing one record per CDR3 protein. The table includes fewer than 110,000 distinct CDR3 sequences, about 16% detected once. The sample comes from a study of T cells in Graves' hyperthyroidism and ophthalmopathy. Not enrolled were patients with uncontrolled infection, other autoimmune disease, pregnancy or lactation. The CDR3 has 13 amino acids. V dropped 2 bases and J dropped 3 bases, with 4 bases sitting between them. CDR1 MNHEY and CDR2 SVGAGI come from the germline V gene. Study-level findings and limits: Ophthalmopathy was predicted by the model a median of approximately six months ahead of onset.

Specimen: blood. The chain couples TRBV6-5 to TRBJ1-4; no clear D gene. The TCR sequence derives from a woman in her 50s with Graves' hyperthyroidism. This CDR3 reads CASSYQANEKLFF. Here the CDR3 DNA reads TGTGCCAGCAGTTACCAAGCTAATGAAAAACTGTTTTTT.